This TCR beta chain is from a study of T-cell memory formation after mild COVID-19. The wider study: Each donor largely had its own TCR clusters. Findings and limits, study-wide: Clones contracting day 15 to 85 were balanced CD4/CD8; later expanders leaned CD4+. Memory cells collected pre-infection included some clones that later responded, suggesting cross-reactive memory joined.

After 5'RACE with constant-segment primers, TCR alpha and TCR beta cDNA libraries carrying sample barcodes and UMIs were obtained. TCRdb reprocessed the 5' RACE reads with MiXCR, giving one entry per CDR3 protein. The repertoire has 550,000 to 650,000 distinct CDR3 sequences, 17% of them found once; the top ten carry roughly 7.7%. Between the trimmed V and J ends, which lost 0 bases and 0 bases, there was a span of 4 bases. This CDR3 region has 14 residues. Germline lookup yields CDR1 KGHDR and CDR2 SFDVKD. This clonotype was seen only a few times. The target antigen is unknown. The chain is built from TRBV24-1 and TRBJ1-2; no clear D gene. This TCR came from an adult woman who had mild COVID-19 (a few samples of this study predate the infection). Cell type and time point are not known. Sequencing was carried out using PBMCs or a T cell subset sorted from them (not recorded which). The CDR3 DNA sequence: TGTGCCACCAGTGATTTGGGAGCTAACTATGGCTACACCTTC. Protein sequence: CATSDLGANYGYTF.